The clone carrying this T cell receptor beta chain has a handful of counts. Its target is not known. This entry is derived from a study of human T cells and chemical hapten exposure. About the research overall: Investigators sensitized roughly 2 cm by roughly 2 cm of upper inner arm skin with 2% DPC. Women made up most patients, who had alopecia areata, totalis or universalis.

Time point noted: patch test 1, 2 weeks after DPC sensitization. Documented treatment: therapeutic diphenylcyclopropenone sensitization with weekly scalp DPC. TCRdb re-analysed the RACE reads in MiXCR, keeping a single row per CDR3 protein. The sample holds some 110,000 distinct CDR3 sequences, around 10% seen once. Whole-study results and caveats: Expanded TCRs were compared with controls, and the expanded TCRs formed significantly more large CDR3 similarity clusters.

The CDR3 has 14 amino acids. Germline V gene lookup returns CDR1 DFQATT and CDR2 SNEGSKA (reference sequence). V lost 0 bases and J lost 6, with 14 bases in between. This TCR was sampled from a woman in her fifties or sixties with alopecia areata. Some clones in this sample may be carry-over from other donors' samples. The input for sequencing was whole blood, taken in connection with sensitization to the hapten diphenylcyclopropenone (DPC). V usage is TRBV20-1 and J usage is TRBJ1-1; D might be TRBD1 (6 bases). CDR3 DNA sequence: TGCAGTGCTAGAGAGGCGGGGGGCGGCCCTGAAGCTTTCTTT. Amino acids: CSAREAGGGPEAFF.